The 10 T cell receptor beta chains given below trace back to one sample, sequenced in a study of blood T cell repertoires in COVID-19. Profiling relied on immunoSEQ multiplex PCR, and the TCRdb table lists in-frame clones only, not all of them. The profile shows some 150,000 clones, about 88% of them singletons. The sample was peripheral blood. The receptors come from a man aged 35 to 55 with acute or convalescent COVID-19.

The gene calls are TRBV19 and TRBJ1-5, with 10 bases fitting TRBD1. The CDR3 loop spans 13 amino acids. The V segment lost 9 bases and the J segment 7 bases; nucleotides outside the gene matches: 6. Germline V lookup: CDR1 LNHDA, CDR2 SQIVND (reference sequence). The CDR3: CARSGQGGQPQHF. CDR3 sequence (DNA): TGTGCCAGAAGTGGACAGGGGGGACAGCCCCAGCATTTT.

CDR3 sequence: CASSATGGRGGNTIYF. CDR3 nucleotides: TGTGCCAGCAGCGCCACAGGGGGCCGTGGTGGAAACACCATATATTTT. The chain combines TRBV11-2 with TRBJ1-3, with 9 nucleotides matching TRBD1. The V and J ends lost 5 bases and 3 bases, in that order; junction bases with no gene match: 8. Germline CDR1 and CDR2: SGHAT and FQNNGV. This CDR3 contains 16 residues.

The chain links TRBV28 to TRBJ2-7, with 9 positions matching TRBD1. V lost 3 bases to trimming and J lost 8 bases; unmatched junction nucleotides: 2. The CDR3 is made up of 12 amino acids. The V gene's germline CDR1 is MDHEN and CDR2 SYDVKM. The CDR3 nucleotides read TGTGCCAGCAGTTTTGGGACAGGGAAGCAGTACTTC. It encodes CASSFGTGKQYF.

This chain connects TRBV7-9 to TRBJ1-2; TRBD1 aligns across 11 bases. V lost 8 bases to trimming and J lost 6 bases; unmatched junction nucleotides: 5. The CDR3 sequence is 13 residues long. Germline lookup yields CDR1 SEHNR and CDR2 FQNEAQ (reference sequence). CDR3 sequence reads: CASFGQGANGYTF. As DNA, the CDR3 is TGTGCCAGCTTCGGACAGGGGGCAAATGGCTACACCTTC.

This clone was recorded once. The chain is built from TRBV28 and TRBJ1-6, with D possibly being TRBD1 (6 bases). The CDR3 is 15 residues long. V gave up 6 bases and J gave up 4 bases, with 13 bases separating them. The germline CDR1 and CDR2 sequences are MDHEN and SYDVKM. CDR3 loop: CASSRRTVYNSPLHF. The CDR3 DNA reads as TGTGCCAGCAGCCGCCGGACAGTTTATAATTCACCCCTCCACTTT. The variable domain in full, with the rest retrieved from reference TRBV28 and TRBJ1-6, is DVKVTQSSRYLVKRTGEKVFLECVQDMDHENMFWYRQDPGLGLRLIYFSYDVKMKEKGDIPEGYSVSREKKERFSLILESASTNQTSMYLCASSRRTVYNSPLHFGNGTRLTVT.

The chain is built from TRBV11-3 and TRBJ2-5; D ambiguous. This CDR3 region has 15 residues. Germline assignment: CDR1 SGHNT and CDR2 YENEEA. Trimming left V 0 bases short and J 0 bases short, with 8 bases between. The CDR3 protein is CASSLEGTDQETQYF. The CDR3 coding sequence is TGTGCCAGCAGCTTAGAAGGCACAGACCAAGAGACCCAGTACTTC.

The chain has TRBV3-1 (or the pseudogene TRBV3-2) and TRBJ1-2, with unresolved D. V gave up 1 base and J gave up 3 bases, with 3 bases separating them. Germline CDR1 LGHDT, CDR2 YNNKEL (reference sequence). This CDR3 has 12 amino acids. CDR3 DNA: TGTGCCAGCAGCCAAGTAGACTATGGCTACACCTTC. This codes for CASSQVDYGYTF.

J is TRBJ1-5 and V is TRBV6-2 or TRBV6-3, with 7 positions matching TRBD1. Germline V gene sequence: CDR1 MNHEY, CDR2 SVGEGT. The CDR3 is 18 residues long. With V trimmed by 5 bases and J by 4 bases, 17 bases remained unmatched. CDR3 in DNA: TGTGCCAGCAGTAAGTCCGACAGGGCTGGGCCAGAAAATCAGCCCCAGCATTTT. Protein: CASSKSDRAGPENQPQHF.

This clone showed up just once. The chain is built from TRBV2 and TRBJ1-3; D ambiguous. Germline CDR1 SNHLY, CDR2 FYNNEI. This CDR3 spans 17 amino acids. The germline V and J ends were trimmed by 4 bases and 0 bases, with 16 bases remaining between them. Here the CDR3 DNA reads TGTGCCAGCAGTGTTACGGGAGGCAGGAGCTCTGGAAACACCATATATTTT. It encodes CASSVTGGRSSGNTIYF.

The chain couples TRBV19 to TRBJ2-7; 8 nucleotides align to TRBD1. The J segment lost 2 bases and the V segment lost 7 bases, leaving 7 bases of the junction unmatched. CDR1 is LNHDA and CDR2 is SQIVND in the germline V gene (reference sequence). The CDR3 has 14 amino acids. The CDR3 DNA is TGTGCCAGTACCCACGGACAGGGTACCTACGAGCAGTACTTC. The encoded protein is CASTHGQGTYEQYF.